The TCR beta chain under discussion was sequenced for a study of beta chain features in type 1 diabetes. Expressed TCRB transcripts were sequenced after all isolated RNA was converted to cDNA. The assay was immunoSEQ multiplex PCR, and TCRdb's table has in-frame clones only and misses some. The sample has over 150,000 clones; roughly 7.1% are singletons. As for this clone: Its antigen is unidentified.

Germline V gene sequence: CDR1 MDHEN, CDR2 SYDVKM. The germline V and J ends were trimmed by 4 bases and 7 bases, with 14 bases remaining between them. The CDR3 sequence is 15 residues long. Study results and limitations: A moderate, significant TCRB CDR3 shortening appeared in type 1 diabetes across four CD4+ subsets.

This TCR was sampled from a woman between 40 and 55 years old with type 1 diabetes. What was sequenced was central memory CD4+ T cells from blood. The rearrangement links TRBV28 to TRBJ2-6; no clear D gene. The CDR3 spells CASSSEKLGANVLTF. CDR3 bases: TGTGCCAGCAGTTCCGAAAAGCTAGGAGCCAACGTCCTGACTTTC.